Following are 25 T cell receptor beta chains from one sample sequenced in a study of blood T cell repertoires in COVID-19 (dated by TCRdb to 2018 to 2020). Libraries were made using the immunoSEQ multiplex PCR assay. Drawn from immuneACCESS, this table holds only the in-frame rearrangements with V and J called that TCRdb kept. Clones are partly lost; checked studies trace under half to an unresolved V gene and leave the rest unexplained. In this sample the table shows about 68,000 clones, over 75% of which occur a single time. The ten largest account for less than 2.5% of the sample. The sample taken for sequencing was peripheral blood. Receptors originate from a human donor in a cohort sampled during active COVID-19.

The chain employs TRBV6-5 and TRBJ1-3; D unresolved. The CDR3 is made up of 12 amino acids. CDR1 is MNHEY and CDR2 is SVGAGI in the germline V gene. Trimming stripped 11 bases from V and 5 bases from J, with 13 bases between. The CDR3, as DNA: TGTGCCGTCGCGGCGGAACGAAACACCATATATTTT. Amino acid sequence: CAVAAERNTIYF.

The chain carries TRBV7-9 and TRBJ1-5, with 9 bases fitting TRBD1. The junction had 7 bases not matched to a gene; V was cut back by 5 bases and J by 2 bases. The CDR3 contains 16 residues. The germline CDR1 and CDR2 sequences are SEHNR and FQNEAQ (reference sequence). CDR3 coding DNA: TGTGCCAGCAGCCCTAGTACAGGGGGCGGCAATCAGCCCCAGCATTTT. Protein product: CASSPSTGGGNQPQHF.

A single count supports this clone. The genes are TRBV4-1 and TRBJ2-7; possible D gene TRBD2, 5 bases. Germline V gives CDR1 MGHRA, CDR2 YSYEKL. This CDR3 spans 15 amino acids. Trimming left V 1 base short and J 7 bases short, with 17 bases between. In nucleotides, the CDR3 is TGCGCCAGCAGCCAAGGGAGAGGGAACTTCGGGGAGCAGTACTTC. It yields the protein CASSQGRGNFGEQYF.

This chain links TRBV7-2 with TRBJ2-1; no reliable D call. This CDR3 comprises 13 residues. The V end lost 2 bases, the J end lost 7 bases, and 9 bases lay between the germline ends. Germline CDR1 reads SGHTA; CDR2 reads FQGNSA. This CDR3 reads CASSLSSSNEQFF. The CDR3 DNA follows: TGTGCCAGCAGCTTAAGTAGTAGTAATGAGCAGTTCTTC.

The gene calls are TRBV10-2 and TRBJ2-1; TRBD2 aligns across 10 bases. V was clipped by 11 bases and J by 5 bases; unmatched bases: 6. In germline, CDR1 is WSHSY, CDR2 SAAADI. The CDR3 spans 13 residues. The CDR3 spells CAGAGGRNNEQFF. The CDR3 region has the DNA TGCGCCGGAGCGGGGGGGCGAAACAATGAGCAGTTCTTC.

The chain uses TRBV28 and TRBJ2-7; possibly TRBD2 for D (5 bases). The CDR3 is 14 residues long. Trimming pared 8 bases from V and 4 bases from J, leaving 18 bases between. Looked up from germline, CDR1 is MDHEN and CDR2 is SYDVKM. CDR3 amino acids: CASAPSGRGYEQYF. DNA for the CDR3: TGTGCCAGCGCCCCTTCGGGGAGAGGGTACGAGCAGTACTTC.

The chain employs TRBV2 and TRBJ1-2; D unclear. The V gene lost 8 bases and the J gene lost 2 bases, with 18 bases spanning the gap. Germline V gene data show CDR1 as SNHLY and CDR2 as FYNNEI. This CDR3 region has 15 residues. CDR3 in amino acids: CASGKGSGGNYGYTF. The CDR3 nucleotides are TGTGCCAGCGGCAAGGGCTCTGGAGGGAACTATGGCTACACCTTC.

The V gene is TRBV7-6, the J gene TRBJ2-3; perhaps TRBD2 as D (5 bases). Germline lookup yields CDR1 SGHVS and CDR2 FNYEAQ. The CDR3 is 17 residues long. V was cut by 2 bases and J by 1 base, with 16 bases left in between. CDR3 in DNA: TGTGCCAGCAGCTTAAGGAAACTAGTTAGCGGCACAGATACGCAGTATTTT. Residues: CASSLRKLVSGTDTQYF.

V gene TRBV27 combines with J gene TRBJ1-1; 10 bases match TRBD1. J was trimmed by 4 bases and V by 8 bases; bases with no gene match: 16. Germline lookup yields CDR1 MNHEY and CDR2 SMNVEV (reference sequence). The CDR3 runs 17 residues. The CDR3 sequence is CASLRVGQGTRGTEAFF. The CDR3 DNA reads as TGTGCCAGCCTCCGCGTGGGACAGGGGACGCGTGGCACTGAAGCTTTCTTT.

This chain links TRBV13 with TRBJ2-3; D remains ambiguous. V dropped 8 bases and J dropped 6 bases, with 6 bases sitting between them. The CDR3 extends over 10 amino acids. Germline V CDR1 and CDR2: PRHDT, FYEKMQ (reference sequence). CDR3 DNA sequence: TGTGCCAGCTATTCCGATACGCAGTATTTT. This gives the protein CASYSDTQYF.

The rearrangement links TRBV27 to TRBJ1-1; the D is unclear. The germline V gene encodes CDR1 MNHEY and CDR2 SMNVEV (reference sequence). The CDR3 runs 13 residues. Between the trimmed V and J ends, which lost 5 bases and 3 bases, there was a span of 10 bases. CDR3 nucleotides: TGTGCCAGCAGTGGGCCGCTTCACACTGAAGCTTTCTTT. This gives the protein CASSGPLHTEAFF.

The chain couples TRBV6-5 to TRBJ2-7, with TRBD2 matching 12 bases. Germline-derived CDR1 and CDR2 are MNHEY and SVGAGI. V shed 3 bases, J shed 2 bases, and the junction held 5 bases outside the gene matches. The CDR3 contains 16 residues. CDR3: CASSYSLAGGAYEQYF. In nucleotides, the CDR3 is TGTGCCAGCAGTTATTCCCTAGCGGGGGGGGCCTACGAGCAGTACTTC.

This clone has just a few counts. The chain has TRBV7-2 and TRBJ1-5, with D uncertain. Germline-derived CDR1 and CDR2 are SGHTA and FQGNSA. The CDR3 is made up of 14 amino acids. The germline V and J ends were trimmed by 3 bases and 3 bases, with 9 bases remaining between them. The CDR3, as DNA: TGTGCCAGCAGCTTCGGGGAGACCAATCAGCCCCAGCATTTT. Amino acid sequence: CASSFGETNQPQHF.

This chain connects TRBV5-1 to TRBJ2-2; 10 positions agree with TRBD2. J gave up 2 bases and V 1 base, and 2 bases lay outside the gene matches. The V gene's germline CDR1 is SGHRS and CDR2 YFSETQ. CDR3 length equals 16 residues. The chain's CDR3 is CASSLQRGGNTGELFF. CDR3 nucleotides: TGCGCCAGCAGCTTGCAGCGGGGGGGTAACACCGGGGAGCTGTTTTTT. The full variable domain, in which reference TRBV5-1 and TRBJ2-2 provide the parts outside the CDR3, is KAGVTQTPRYLIKTRGQQVTLSCSPISGHRSVSWYQQTPGQGLQFLFEYFSETQRNKGNFPGRFSGRQFSNSRSEMNVSTLELGDSALYLCASSLQRGGNTGELFFGEGSRLTVL.

The chain recombines TRBV10-3 with TRBJ1-1, with D tentatively TRBD1 (6 bases). The CDR3 consists of 13 residues. V lost 3 bases and J lost 4, with 9 bases in between. Per germline, CDR1 ENHRY and CDR2 SYGVKD. The CDR3 protein is CAISEARGTEAFF. The CDR3 DNA sequence: TGTGCCATCAGTGAAGCCAGGGGCACTGAAGCTTTCTTT.

The V gene is TRBV5-4, the J gene TRBJ2-1; the match to TRBD2 covers 10 bases. Per the germline V gene, CDR1 is SGHNT and CDR2 is YYREEE (reference sequence). CDR3 length equals 16 residues. J gave up 4 bases and V 0 bases, and 4 bases lay outside the gene matches. The CDR3 DNA sequence: TGTGCCAGCAGCTTGGGGGGACTAGCGAATTACAATGAGCAGTTCTTC. Its translation is CASSLGGLANYNEQFF.

CDR3 loop: CASSVGTGGYTGELFF. CDR3 in DNA: TGTGCCAGCAGCGTAGGAACAGGGGGCTACACCGGGGAGCTGTTTTTT. The chain employs TRBV9 and TRBJ2-2, with 9 bases that match TRBD1. CDR1 is SGDLS and CDR2 is YYNGEE in the germline V gene. V shed 0 bases, J shed 3 bases, and the junction held 3 bases outside the gene matches. CDR3 size: 16 residues. The whole variable domain, remainder taken from reference TRBV9 and TRBJ2-2, is DSGVTQTPKHLITATGQRVTLRCSPRSGDLSVYWYQQSLDQGLQFLIQYYNGEERAKGNILERFSAQQFPDLHSELNLSSLELGDSALYFCASSVGTGGYTGELFFGEGSRLTVL.

The chain joins TRBV9 to TRBJ2-7, with 7 positions matching TRBD1. The CDR3 has 14 residues. J was trimmed by 3 bases and V by 2 bases; bases with no gene match: 5. Germline V gives CDR1 SGDLS, CDR2 YYNGEE. The CDR3 is CASSVRGQYYEQYF. DNA for the CDR3: TGTGCCAGCAGCGTCAGGGGACAGTACTACGAGCAGTACTTC.

The chain combines TRBV19 with TRBJ2-1, with 7 positions matching TRBD2. This CDR3 has 17 residues. Germline V CDR1 and CDR2: LNHDA, SQIVND (reference sequence). With 3 bases clipped from V and 4 bases from J, the junction kept 12 bases outside the gene matches. The CDR3 DNA is TGTGCCAGTAGTATTCCCCGGGAGGTGTTGGTGTACAATGAGCAGTTCTTC. Its protein product is CASSIPREVLVYNEQFF.

The chain carries TRBV11-1 and TRBJ2-7, with D perhaps matching TRBD2 (6 bases). This CDR3 is 15 amino acids long. V was pared by 1 base and J by 5 bases, with 15 bases between. Germline lookup yields CDR1 SGHAT and CDR2 FQDESV (reference sequence). The CDR3 nucleotides are TGTGCCAGCAGCTTAGAAACGGGAGTGAGCCACGAGCAGTACTTC. This translates into CASSLETGVSHEQYF.

The gene calls are TRBV7-6 and TRBJ2-5; 7 bases line up with TRBD1. With V trimmed by 2 bases and J by 2 bases, 5 bases remained unmatched. Germline assignment: CDR1 SGHVS and CDR2 FNYEAQ. This CDR3 has 15 amino acids. In DNA, the CDR3 is TGTGCCAGCAGCTTAAGAGGGGGCACTCAAGAGACCCAGTACTTC. This gives the protein CASSLRGGTQETQYF. Full variable domain (rest looked up from reference TRBV7-6 and TRBJ2-5): GAGVSQSPRYKVTKRGQDVALRCDPISGHVSLYWYRQALGQGPEFLTYFNYEAQQDKSGLPNDRFSAERPEGSISTLTIQRTEQRDSAMYRCASSLRGGTQETQYFGPGTRLLVL.

V gene TRBV6-5 combines with J gene TRBJ2-7; 8 bases are a match to TRBD2. V shed 6 bases and J 2 bases; nucleotides not matched to a gene: 6. The CDR3 contains 14 residues. The germline V gene encodes CDR1 MNHEY and CDR2 SVGAGI. The CDR3 sequence: CASRTHGGAYEQYF. The CDR3 DNA is TGTGCCAGCAGAACCCACGGGGGGGCCTACGAGCAGTACTTC.

The chain uses TRBV11-2 and TRBJ2-7; TRBD2 matches at 8 bases. Germline-derived CDR1 and CDR2 are SGHAT and FQNNGV. The J segment lost 2 bases and the V segment lost 1 base, leaving 4 bases of the junction unmatched. This CDR3 contains 15 residues. As DNA, the CDR3 is TGTGCCAGCAGCTTAGGGGTTAGCGGGACCTACGAGCAGTACTTC. The encoded protein is CASSLGVSGTYEQYF.

The rearrangement links TRBV19 to TRBJ2-5; 9 bases are a match to TRBD1. CDR1 and CDR2 from the germline V gene are LNHDA and SQIVND (reference sequence). This CDR3 spans 14 amino acids. Losses at the gene ends were 3 bases for V and 5 bases for J; bases not matched to a gene: 4. CDR3 bases: TGTGCCAGTAGTATGGGACAGGGCACGGAGACCCAGTACTTC. Its protein is CASSMGQGTETQYF.

The chain employs TRBV7-3 and TRBJ2-1, with D perhaps TRBD1 (6 bases). Trimming pared 5 bases from V and 5 bases from J, leaving 13 bases between. The CDR3 spans 14 residues. Germline V gives CDR1 SGHTA, CDR2 FQGTGA. CDR3 nucleotides: TGTGCCAGCAGCGAGGGACACCAGAACAATGAGCAGTTCTTC. Amino acids: CASSEGHQNNEQFF.